What follows are 28 T cell receptor beta chains derived from one specimen sequenced in a study of response to subunit inactivated influenza vaccine. A single record per CDR3 protein comes from TCRdb applying MiXCR to the RT-PCR reads. The data contain 600,000 to 850,000 distinct CDR3 sequences, about 14% of them seen just once; the ten biggest clones take up about 7.6%. The material sequenced was PBMCs from blood, taken approximately 15 days before vaccination. The receptors were gathered from a man between 50 and 59 years old who received an inactivated influenza vaccine.

The rearrangement uses TRBV7-9 and TRBJ2-7, with no clear D. The CDR3 is 13 amino acids. Trimming removed 1 base from V and 5 bases from J, with 9 bases in between. The germline gives CDR1 SEHNR, CDR2 FQNEAQ (reference sequence). CDR3 loop: CASSLGSSNEQYF. The CDR3 DNA is TGTGCCAGCAGCTTAGGTTCCTCTAACGAGCAGTACTTC.

The chain recombines TRBV27 with TRBJ2-1, with 10 bases identical to TRBD2. The CDR3 is 14 residues long. CDR1 MNHEY and CDR2 SMNVEV come from the germline V gene (reference sequence). The V gene end was trimmed by 6 bases and the J gene end by 4 bases; junction bases not matched to a gene: 3. The CDR3 DNA sequence: TGTGCCAGCAGGGTAGCGGGGGGATACAATGAGCAGTTCTTC. Its protein product is CASRVAGGYNEQFF.

This clonotype has just a few counts. The chain uses TRBV6-4 and TRBJ2-1; the match to TRBD1 covers 10 bases. J was trimmed by 8 bases and V by 3 bases; bases with no gene match: 7. This CDR3 has 15 residues. From germline, CDR1 is MRHNA and CDR2 SNTAGT. CDR3: CASSEETGGWDEQFF. In nucleotides, the CDR3 is TGTGCCAGCAGTGAGGAGACAGGGGGCTGGGATGAGCAGTTCTTC.

This clonotype was seen a few times. This sequence joins TRBV7-6 and TRBJ2-7; D gene unclear. The CDR3 consists of 13 residues. Trimming took off 0 bases at V and 1 base at J, with 4 bases between the two ends. Germline assignment: CDR1 SGHVS and CDR2 FNYEAQ. The CDR3 reads CASSLAWSYEQYF. The CDR3 DNA sequence: TGTGCCAGCAGCTTAGCATGGTCCTACGAGCAGTACTTC. The whole variable domain, remainder taken from reference TRBV7-6 and TRBJ2-7, is GAGVSQSPRYKVTKRGQDVALRCDPISGHVSLYWYRQALGQGPEFLTYFNYEAQQDKSGLPNDRFSAERPEGSISTLTIQRTEQRDSAMYRCASSLAWSYEQYFGPGTRLTVT.

The V gene is TRBV2, the J gene TRBJ2-7, with 10 bases fitting TRBD2. V trimming: 1 base; J trimming: 3 bases; junction bases outside the gene matches: 3. Germline CDR1 is SNHLY and CDR2 is FYNNEI. The CDR3 spans 15 residues. In nucleotides, the CDR3 is TGTGCCAGCAGTGAAGGTAGCGGGGGGATCTACGAGCAGTACTTC. This translates into CASSEGSGGIYEQYF. Combining the CDR3 with reference TRBV2 and TRBJ2-7 gives the whole variable domain EPEVTQTPSHQVTQMGQEVILRCVPISNHLYFYWYRQILGQKVEFLVSFYNNEISEKSEIFDDQFSVERPDGSNFTLKIRSTKLEDSAMYFCASSEGSGGIYEQYFGPGTRLTVT.

This clonotype was observed a handful of times. One end of the junction fails to match germline, which may point to a read error. The CDR3 loop reads CASSFSLGDSPPLDF. In DNA, the CDR3 is TGTGCCAGCAGTTTCTCCTTAGGGGACAGTCCTCCTCTAGACTTC. V is TRBV28 and J is TRBJ2-7; 7 nucleotides match TRBD1. Germline CDR1 reads MDHEN; CDR2 reads SYDVKM. The CDR3 has 15 residues.

This clonotype was picked up a small number of times. The CDR3 reads CASSVGGKTGELFF. CDR3 DNA sequence: TGCGCCAGCAGCGTGGGCGGGAAGACCGGGGAGCTGTTTTTT. This chain connects TRBV5-1 to TRBJ2-2; D may be TRBD2 (6 bases). The CDR3 extends over 14 amino acids. The germline CDR1 and CDR2 sequences are SGHRS and YFSETQ. Trimming took off 4 bases at V and 5 bases at J, with 12 bases between the two ends.

This clonotype was seen a handful of times. J is TRBJ2-2 and V is TRBV5-5; TRBD2 matches at 8 bases. V lost 0 bases to trimming and J lost 8 bases; unmatched junction nucleotides: 6. The CDR3 sequence is 15 residues long. Germline lookup yields CDR1 SGHKS and CDR2 YYEKEE (reference sequence). As DNA, the CDR3 is TGTGCCAGCAGCTTGGAAATAGCGGGGTATGGGGAGCTGTTTTTT. Translated: CASSLEIAGYGELFF. Looking up the rest from reference TRBV5-5 and TRBJ2-2 gives the full variable domain: DAGVTQSPTHLIKTRGQQVTLRCSPISGHKSVSWYQQVLGQGPQFIFQYYEKEERGRGNFPDRFSARQFPNYSSELNVNALLLGDSALYLCASSLEIAGYGELFFGEGSRLTVL.

CDR3 region: CAWSETGYNEQFF. The CDR3 DNA is TGTGCCTGGAGTGAGACAGGCTACAATGAGCAGTTCTTC. This chain joins TRBV30 and TRBJ2-1; tentative D call: TRBD1 (6 bases). CDR3 length: 13 residues. Germline V lookup: CDR1 GTSNPN, CDR2 SVGIG (reference sequence). The V gene lost 1 base and the J gene lost 3 bases, with 7 bases spanning the gap.

This chain links TRBV10-1 with TRBJ1-1, with TRBD1 as a possible D gene (5 bases). CDR3 size: 13 residues. CDR1 WNHNN and CDR2 SYGVQD come from the germline V gene (reference sequence). Between the trimmed V and J ends, which lost 9 bases and 0 bases, there was a span of 11 bases. The CDR3, as DNA: TGCGCCAGTATACGAGGGGTGAACACTGAAGCTTTCTTT. Translated, it gives CASIRGVNTEAFF.

The chain employs TRBV12-3 or TRBV12-4 and TRBJ2-5; the D gene is possibly TRBD1 (6 bases). V was cut by 5 bases and J by 1 base, with 14 bases left in between. The CDR3 runs 15 residues. CDR3 nucleotides: TGTGCCAGCAGTCCCTCCGGCAGGGGCCAAGAGACCCAGTACTTC. As protein: CASSPSGRGQETQYF.

This clonotype was counted a few times. This chain connects TRBV7-2 to TRBJ2-5; D perhaps matches TRBD1 (5 bases). This CDR3 comprises 13 residues. V lost 5 bases and J lost 5, with 12 bases in between. From germline, CDR1 is SGHTA and CDR2 FQGNSA. Here the CDR3 reads CASSRTNGETQYF. DNA of the CDR3: TGTGCCAGCAGCCGGACAAATGGGGAGACCCAGTACTTC.

The rearrangement links TRBV5-1 to TRBJ1-1; D is perhaps TRBD1 (5 bases). The CDR3 has 14 amino acids. From germline, CDR1 is SGHRS and CDR2 YFSETQ. V lost 3 bases and J 1 base, leaving 10 bases between the germline ends. CDR3 loop: CASSWGLENTEAFF. CDR3 DNA sequence: TGCGCCAGCAGCTGGGGGTTGGAGAACACTGAAGCTTTCTTT.

The rearrangement joins TRBV7-9 to TRBJ1-2; TRBD1 might be the D (5 bases). Germline CDR1 and CDR2: SEHNR and FQNEAQ (reference sequence). V lost 5 bases to trimming and J lost 6 bases, with 13 bases between them. The CDR3 contains 13 residues. The CDR3 bases are TGTGCCAGCAGCCCTGACAGAGCACATGGCTACACCTTC. Its translation: CASSPDRAHGYTF. The full variable domain, rest sourced from reference TRBV7-9 and TRBJ1-2, is DTGVSQNPRHKITKRGQNVTFRCDPISEHNRLYWYRQTLGQGPEFLTYFQNEAQLEKSRLLSDRFSAERPKGSFSTLEIQRTEQGDSAMYLCASSPDRAHGYTFGSGTRLTVV.

This clonotype was seen ten or more times. The chain links TRBV18 to TRBJ2-7, with D perhaps TRBD2 (6 bases). Germline V gives CDR1 KGHSH, CDR2 LQKENI. The CDR3 contains 15 residues. V dropped 5 bases and J dropped 3 bases, with 17 bases sitting between them. This CDR3 is CASSGGDRPYYEQYF. The CDR3 DNA reads TGTGCCAGCTCAGGAGGGGACCGTCCTTACTACGAGCAGTACTTC.

This clonotype was detected many times. The rearrangement joins TRBV28 to TRBJ2-3, with D perhaps TRBD1 or TRBD2 (5 bases each). The V and J ends lost 5 bases and 2 bases respectively, with 17 bases between them. CDR1 MDHEN and CDR2 SYDVKM come from the germline V gene. The CDR3 runs 16 residues. The CDR3 coding sequence is TGTGCCAGCAGTCTACAAGCGGACACCCCCACAGATACGCAGTATTTT. Protein: CASSLQADTPTDTQYF.

The table lists this clonotype with many counts. A junction boundary mismatches the germline segment, possibly from a read error. The V call is TRBV12-3 or TRBV12-4, the J call TRBJ2-1, with D possibly called TRBD1 or TRBD2 (5 bases each). The CDR3 contains 12 residues. CDR3 residues: CASSLRGNEQFF. CDR3 nucleotide sequence: TGCGCCAGCAGCCTGAGGGGTAATGAGCAGTTCTTC.

The chain combines TRBV4-3 with TRBJ2-2; 9 nucleotides line up with TRBD2. The CDR3 spans 15 residues. The J segment lost 7 bases and the V segment lost 9 bases, leaving 12 bases of the junction unmatched. Germline CDR1 and CDR2: LGHNA and YSLEER. CDR3 loop: CARGGSGRIGGELFF. The CDR3 nucleotides read TGCGCCAGGGGAGGTAGCGGGAGAATCGGCGGGGAGCTGTTTTTT.

This clonotype was observed a few times. The chain links TRBV7-2 to TRBJ2-1; D gene ambiguous. The CDR3 loop spans 16 amino acids. Germline values: CDR1 SGHTA, CDR2 FQGNSA. Trimming left V 0 bases short and J 0 bases short, with 9 bases between. DNA of the CDR3: TGTGCCAGCAGCTTAGCAAGGTCGAGCTCCTACAATGAGCAGTTCTTC. Its translation is CASSLARSSSYNEQFF.

This clonotype was detected many times. V and J are TRBV30 and TRBJ2-3; a possible D gene is TRBD2 (5 bases). Germline-derived CDR1 and CDR2 are GTSNPN and SVGIG (reference sequence). V was shortened by 3 bases and J by 4 bases, with 8 bases between the two germline ends. The CDR3 runs 12 residues. The CDR3 is CAWSPGADTQYF. In DNA, the CDR3 is TGTGCCTGGAGCCCCGGGGCAGATACGCAGTATTTT. Complete variable domain (other parts from reference TRBV30 and TRBJ2-3): SQTIHQWPATLVQPVGSPLSLECTVEGTSNPNLYWYRQAAGRGLQLLFYSVGIGQISSEVPQNLSASRPQDRQFILSSKKLLLSDSGFYLCAWSPGADTQYFGPGTRLTVL.

The V gene is TRBV12-3 or TRBV12-4, the J gene TRBJ2-5; no firm D call. Between the trimmed V and J ends, which lost 7 bases and 7 bases, there was a span of 13 bases. The CDR3 sequence is 12 residues long. The CDR3 here is CASTSSLGTQYF. The CDR3, as DNA: TGTGCCAGCACCTCTAGTTTGGGGACCCAGTACTTC.

This clonotype turned up a few times. The chain employs TRBV5-6 and TRBJ2-4; TRBD1 agrees at 8 bases. CDR3 size: 17 residues. The V and J ends lost 3 bases and 0 bases, in that order; junction bases with no gene match: 8. In germline, CDR1 is SGHDT, CDR2 YYEEEE. The CDR3 nucleotides are TGTGCCAGCAGCTGGAGACAGGGGAGCCGAGCCAAAAACATTCAGTACTTC. Its translation: CASSWRQGSRAKNIQYF.

This clonotype was seen only once. The chain uses TRBV4-3 and TRBJ2-1; weak D call: TRBD2 (6 bases). Germline CDR1 is LGHNA and CDR2 is YSLEER. Deletions cut 0 bases from V and 5 bases from J, with 17 bases between. The CDR3 is 17 residues long. The CDR3 sequence is CASSQELGGFTHNEQFF. CDR3 sequence (DNA): TGCGCCAGCAGCCAAGAACTTGGAGGGTTTACTCACAATGAGCAGTTCTTC.

This clonotype was counted ten times or more. The CDR3 coding sequence is TGTGCCAGCAGTTTATCGGTAAAAACCAATGAGCAGTTCTTC. This translates into CASSLSVKTNEQFF. This rearrangement joins TRBV27 to TRBJ2-1; D is undetermined. This CDR3 is 14 amino acids long. V was clipped by 0 bases and J by 6 bases, with 9 bases between them. Germline V gene data show CDR1 as MNHEY and CDR2 as SMNVEV (reference sequence).

Only a few counts were recorded for this clonotype. The chain has TRBV19 and TRBJ2-7; 10 bases line up with TRBD1. CDR1 is LNHDA and CDR2 is SQIVND in the germline V gene (reference sequence). CDR3 length equals 14 residues. The V and J ends lost 7 bases and 2 bases, in that order; junction bases with no gene match: 5. The CDR3 reads CASTATGGPYEQYF. The CDR3 nucleotides read TGTGCCAGTACCGCGACAGGGGGCCCCTACGAGCAGTACTTC.

This clonotype was detected only a few times. The rearrangement joins TRBV5-5 to TRBJ2-3, with D possibly being TRBD1 (6 bases). Germline CDR1 and CDR2: SGHKS and YYEKEE (reference sequence). The CDR3 totals 15 residues. V lost 4 bases, J lost 4 bases, and 16 bases lay in between. CDR3 loop: CASSQAQGGPDTQYF. DNA of the CDR3: TGTGCCAGCAGCCAGGCCCAAGGGGGACCAGATACGCAGTATTTT.

The table lists this clonotype with a count of one. J is TRBJ2-2 and V is TRBV6-2 or TRBV6-3, with 9 bases fitting TRBD2. Germline lookup yields CDR1 MNHEY and CDR2 SVGEGT. This CDR3 comprises 15 residues. V was clipped by 7 bases and J by 5 bases; unmatched bases: 8. CDR3 in DNA: TGTGCCAGCACCAACGCGGGACTAGCAACCGGGGAGCTGTTTTTT. Amino acid sequence: CASTNAGLATGELFF.

This clonotype was counted a few times. The chain carries TRBV7-8 and TRBJ2-1, with TRBD1 matching over 9 bases. Losses at the gene ends were 5 bases for V and 7 bases for J; bases not matched to a gene: 9. CDR3 length: 15 residues. The V gene's germline CDR1 is SGHVS and CDR2 FQNEAQ. Here the CDR3 DNA reads TGTGCCAGCAGCCCGCGACAGGGGGGTGGAAATGAGCAGTTCTTC. As protein: CASSPRQGGGNEQFF.